This paragraph reports one T cell receptor (beta chain). Its antigen is unknown. Qualities for individual bases were not recorded, and no much larger clone is one base off. From a lookup of the germline V gene, CDR1 and CDR2 are MNHEY and SVGEGT. The CDR3 starts with the cysteine, ends with the phenylalanine, and has 16 residues. Only the CDR3 part of the read is kept: 48 bases, read in frame from the first base. Germline trimming: 3 bases from V, 6 bases from J; junction bases outside gene matches: 13. The sample belongs to a study of human T cells and chemical hapten exposure (TCRdb year 2021). About the full investigation: For sensitization, 2% DPC in acetone was applied to an approximately 2 cm by approximately 2 cm area of upper inner arm skin. Weekly therapeutic DPC doses were additionally applied to the scalp of patients throughout the roughly 25-week study period. Patch tests used Finn chambers with 0.01% DPC on the upper back, scored after 6 days by International Contact Dermatitis Research Group standards. Most of the patients in the cohort were female, and the cohort covered alopecia areata with under or over 50% scalp involvement, alopecia totalis and alopecia universalis. Libraries were pooled for sequencing, and per-sample TCR yields varied mainly because of small differences in library volumes within the pool. The study tracked peripheral blood TCR repertoire changes in vivo during primary and secondary sensitization to the hapten diphenylcyclopropenone (DPC) in alopecia patients. Blood was sampled from patients pre-sensitization (week 0) and at 2, 6 and about 24 weeks after DPC sensitization. Under 30 alopecia patients gave blood for TCR sequencing at one to four time points (pre-sensitization, 2, 6 and 24 weeks). The study at large found these results: Patch test score correlated positively with the number of PT1 expanded TCRs, reaching significance at thresholds 8, 16 and 32 but not at 4. Expanded TCRs formed significantly more large CDR3 similarity clusters than pre-sensitization or healthy control sets, consistent with antigen-driven responses. DPC sensitization did not change the number of TCRs with a frequency above 1 in 1000, and there was no evidence of changes in global repertoire structure. Repeated subsampling changed both the strength of the expansion versus patch-test correlation and the threshold at which that correlation became significant. All patients had alopecia, a presumed autoimmune disease, so their immune response might differ from that of healthy individuals.

Library method: RACE. The data were produced on a NextSeq 500. During library preparation, unique molecular identifiers were attached to individual cDNA molecules so that TCRs could be counted in a quantitative, reproducible way. Both TCR alpha and TCR beta chains were sequenced from each blood RNA sample. The paper's data handling went like this. Samples had a median of 95,638 TCRs, with a range from 23,224 to 690,600. V, J and CDR3 annotation of the TCR reads was carried out using the Decombinator software suite. To make PS versus PT1 abundance plots, every sample was subsampled to the same number of TCRs (28,000). TCRs were defined as expanded if absent before sensitization and observed at least eight times at the 2-week time point. TCRdb trimmed public reads at Q25 via fastp, called clones via MiXCR and kept in-frame beta chains. Here each entry gathers all rows of one CDR3 protein and keeps the most common genes and DNA. The V and J calls and clone size come from TCRdb's table, not from the authors' own analysis. This sample comprises 89,000 or so distinct CDR3 sequences, about 8.5% of them detected only once. The ten most abundant clones make up about 2.5% of the sample.

Reading the label with the study, this specimen's time point is: pre-sensitization, week 0. The treatment or condition label corresponds to: therapeutic diphenylcyclopropenone sensitization with weekly scalp DPC. At each patch-test visit, blood was drawn before the patch test was applied. To be eligible, patients had to be aged 18 to 70, diagnosed with alopecia and judged suitable for DPC therapy, while pregnant patients were excluded. Unfractionated whole blood was collected in Tempus Blood RNA tubes, and total RNA was extracted from that blood. The sequences come from whole blood, collected in connection with sensitization to the hapten diphenylcyclopropenone (DPC). The chain is made from TRBV6-2 or TRBV6-3 and TRBJ2-5; 7 junctional bases match TRBD1. The sequence was collected from a man between 40 and 49 years old with alopecia areata. Some clones in this sample may be carry-over from other donors' samples. Here is the DNA: TGTGCCAGCAGTTATGAAGGGACAGCTCTAAGGAAGACCCAGTACTTC. It encodes CASSYEGTALRKTQYF.